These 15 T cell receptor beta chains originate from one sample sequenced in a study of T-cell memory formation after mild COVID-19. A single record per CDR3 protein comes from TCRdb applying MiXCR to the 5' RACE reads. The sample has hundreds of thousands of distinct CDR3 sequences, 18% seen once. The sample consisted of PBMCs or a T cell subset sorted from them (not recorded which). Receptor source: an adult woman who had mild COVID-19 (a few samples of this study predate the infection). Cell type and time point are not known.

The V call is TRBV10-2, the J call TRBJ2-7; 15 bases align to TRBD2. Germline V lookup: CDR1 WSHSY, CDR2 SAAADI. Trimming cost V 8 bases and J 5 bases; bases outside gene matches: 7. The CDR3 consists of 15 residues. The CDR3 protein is CASSGLAGGPHEQYF. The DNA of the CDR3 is TGCGCCAGCTCCGGACTAGCGGGGGGGCCTCACGAGCAGTACTTC.

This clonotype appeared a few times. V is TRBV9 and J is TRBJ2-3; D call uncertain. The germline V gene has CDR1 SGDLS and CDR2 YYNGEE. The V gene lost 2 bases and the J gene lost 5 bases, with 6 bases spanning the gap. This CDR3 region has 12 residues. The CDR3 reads CASSVSRDTQYF. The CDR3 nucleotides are TGTGCCAGCAGCGTGAGCCGAGATACGCAGTATTTT.

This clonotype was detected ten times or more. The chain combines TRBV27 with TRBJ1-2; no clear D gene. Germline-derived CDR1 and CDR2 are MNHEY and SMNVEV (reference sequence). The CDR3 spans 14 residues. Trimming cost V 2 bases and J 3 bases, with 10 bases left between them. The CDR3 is CASSLIPGDYGYTF. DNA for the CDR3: TGTGCCAGCAGTTTAATCCCCGGGGACTATGGCTACACCTTC.

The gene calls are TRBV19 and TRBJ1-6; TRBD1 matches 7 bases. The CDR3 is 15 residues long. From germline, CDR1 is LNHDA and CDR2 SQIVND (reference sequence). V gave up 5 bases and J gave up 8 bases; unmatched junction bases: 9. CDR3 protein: CASSAPGTEDSPLHF. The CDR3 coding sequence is TGTGCCAGTAGTGCCCCCGGGACAGAGGATTCACCCCTCCACTTT.

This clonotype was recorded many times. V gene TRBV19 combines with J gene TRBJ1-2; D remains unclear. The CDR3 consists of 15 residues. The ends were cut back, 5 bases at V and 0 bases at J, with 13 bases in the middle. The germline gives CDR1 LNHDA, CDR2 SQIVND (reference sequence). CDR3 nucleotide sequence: TGTGCCAGTAGTGAACGGCTGAGGACTAACTATGGCTACACCTTC. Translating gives CASSERLRTNYGYTF.

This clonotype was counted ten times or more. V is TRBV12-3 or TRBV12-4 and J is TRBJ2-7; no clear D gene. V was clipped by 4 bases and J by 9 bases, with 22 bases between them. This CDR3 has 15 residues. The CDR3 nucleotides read TGTGCCAGCAGTTCCCGTTCCCTGCCCCGGACGGTGCAGTACTTC. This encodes CASSSRSLPRTVQYF.

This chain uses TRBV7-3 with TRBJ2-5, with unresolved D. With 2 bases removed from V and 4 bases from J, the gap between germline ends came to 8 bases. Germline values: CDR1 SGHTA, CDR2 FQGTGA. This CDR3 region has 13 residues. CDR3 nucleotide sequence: TGTGCCAGCAGCTTAGACAACATAGAGACCCAGTACTTC. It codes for CASSLDNIETQYF.

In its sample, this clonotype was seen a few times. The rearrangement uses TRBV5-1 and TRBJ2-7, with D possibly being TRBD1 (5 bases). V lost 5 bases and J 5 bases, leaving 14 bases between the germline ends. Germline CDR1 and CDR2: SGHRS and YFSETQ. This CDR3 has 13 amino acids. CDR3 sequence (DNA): TGCGCCAGCAGTTCAGGGAATTTCCACGAGCAGTACTTC. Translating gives CASSSGNFHEQYF.

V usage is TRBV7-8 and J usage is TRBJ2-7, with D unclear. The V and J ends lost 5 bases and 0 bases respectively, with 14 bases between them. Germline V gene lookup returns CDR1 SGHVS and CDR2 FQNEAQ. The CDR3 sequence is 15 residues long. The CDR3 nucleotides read TGTGCCAGCAGCCTCCAACTTCGAGGCTCCTACGAGCAGTACTTC. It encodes CASSLQLRGSYEQYF.

The CDR3 here is CASSAQTGHETQYF. In nucleotides, the CDR3 is TGTGCCAGCAGCGCCCAGACAGGGCACGAGACCCAGTACTTC. The genes are TRBV7-2 and TRBJ2-5; 7 bases fit TRBD1. CDR3 length: 14 residues. CDR1 is SGHTA and CDR2 is FQGNSA in the germline V gene. V lost 5 bases, J lost 5 bases, and 8 bases stayed unmatched.

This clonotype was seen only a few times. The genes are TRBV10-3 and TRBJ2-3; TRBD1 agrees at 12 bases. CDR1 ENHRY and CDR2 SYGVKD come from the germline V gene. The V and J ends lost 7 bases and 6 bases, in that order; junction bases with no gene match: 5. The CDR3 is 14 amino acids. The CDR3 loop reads CAIKPGTGGDTQYF. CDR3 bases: TGTGCCATCAAACCCGGGACAGGGGGCGATACGCAGTATTTT.

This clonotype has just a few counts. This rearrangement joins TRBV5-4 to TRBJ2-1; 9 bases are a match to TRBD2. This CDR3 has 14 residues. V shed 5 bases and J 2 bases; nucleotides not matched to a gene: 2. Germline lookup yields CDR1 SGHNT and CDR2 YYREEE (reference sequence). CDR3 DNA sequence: TGTGCCAGCAGTCAGCGGGAGGCCTACAATGAGCAGTTCTTC. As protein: CASSQREAYNEQFF.

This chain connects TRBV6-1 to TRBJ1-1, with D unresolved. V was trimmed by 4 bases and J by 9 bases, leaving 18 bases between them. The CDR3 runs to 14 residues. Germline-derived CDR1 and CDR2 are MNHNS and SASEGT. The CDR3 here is CASSGMVTYLQAFF. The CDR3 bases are TGTGCCAGCAGTGGGATGGTGACCTATCTACAAGCTTTCTTT.

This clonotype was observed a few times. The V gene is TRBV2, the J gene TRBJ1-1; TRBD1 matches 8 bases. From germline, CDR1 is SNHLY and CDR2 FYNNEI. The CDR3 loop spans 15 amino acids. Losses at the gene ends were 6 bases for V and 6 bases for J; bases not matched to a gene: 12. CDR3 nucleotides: TGTGCCAGCAGGCGCCCGGGACAGGCGATGGCTGAAGCTTTCTTT. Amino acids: CASRRPGQAMAEAFF.

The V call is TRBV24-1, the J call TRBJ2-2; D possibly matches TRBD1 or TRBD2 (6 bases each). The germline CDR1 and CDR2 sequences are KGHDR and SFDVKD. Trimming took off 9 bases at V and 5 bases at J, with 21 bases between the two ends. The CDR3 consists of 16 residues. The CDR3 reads CATEGGTTRSTGELFF. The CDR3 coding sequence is TGTGCCACCGAGGGGGGAACAACTCGTAGTACCGGGGAGCTGTTTTTT.